The source of this T cell receptor (beta chain) is a study of blood T cell repertoires in COVID-19. Study-level information: Whether acute or convalescent, the COVID-19 samples came from the United States, Italy and Spain. Nucleic acid was either cDNA or gDNA, and it came from T cells, B-cell-depleted T cells, or PBMCs.

With 0 bases removed from V and 4 bases from J, the gap between germline ends came to 10 bases. Germline loops: CDR1 SGDLS, CDR2 YYNGEE. The CDR3 is 14 amino acids. Methods used by the authors: Amplification from reference gene primers served as the basis for estimated nucleated cell counts. Produced via immunoSEQ multiplex PCR; TCRdb's table is partial and in-frame only. The D gene and trimming were derived from the DNA, and the V and J assignments and clone size from that table. The repertoire holds about 87,000 clones, with more than 70% as singletons. This clone was observed a single time. This TCR was recovered from an older woman with acute or convalescent COVID-19. Material: peripheral blood. The V and J genes are TRBV9 and TRBJ1-2; D is perhaps TRBD1 (5 bases). The CDR3 nucleotides read TGTGCCAGCAGCGTAGGGGTCGGGGGCTATGGCTACACCTTC. Amino acid sequence: CASSVGVGGYGYTF.